The 17 T cell receptor beta chains reported below all come from one sample, sequenced in a study of cytomegalovirus exposure and HLA in healthy donors. 60 Vbeta and 13 Jbeta primers were used in PCR. The assay was immunoSEQ multiplex PCR, and TCRdb's table has in-frame clones only and misses some. The table records approximately 79,000 clones, roughly 79% of them present only once. The sequencing sample was made of PBMCs. The receptors originated from a male donor in good health and CMV-seropositive.

This clone was picked up a small number of times. This sequence joins TRBV27 and TRBJ2-5, with 13 bases aligning to TRBD2. The V and J ends lost 2 bases and 7 bases, in that order; junction bases with no gene match: 4. CDR3 size: 15 residues. Germline CDR1 is MNHEY and CDR2 is SMNVEV (reference sequence). CDR3 region: CASSLTSGGDATQYF. The CDR3 DNA reads as TGTGCCAGCAGTTTAACTAGCGGGGGGGATGCGACCCAGTACTTC.

The chain combines TRBV7-2 with TRBJ2-5; 7 nucleotides align to TRBD2. V shed 1 base, J shed 5 bases, and the junction held 4 bases outside the gene matches. CDR1 and CDR2 from the germline V gene are SGHTA and FQGNSA. The CDR3 is made up of 14 amino acids. CDR3 protein: CASSLGSGAETQYF. Here the CDR3 DNA reads TGTGCCAGCAGCTTAGGCAGCGGGGCCGAGACCCAGTACTTC.

The chain carries TRBV19 and TRBJ2-4; 10 bases are a match to TRBD1. The CDR3 covers 15 residues. The ends lost 5 bases at V and 8 bases at J; junction bases unmatched: 9. The germline gives CDR1 LNHDA, CDR2 SQIVND (reference sequence). CDR3 sequence reads: CASSVPGQGIYIQYF. The DNA for the CDR3 is TGTGCCAGTAGTGTCCCGGGACAGGGGATATACATTCAGTACTTC.

This chain uses TRBV9 with TRBJ2-1; 13 nucleotides align to TRBD2. The CDR3 contains 17 residues. CDR1 and CDR2 from the germline V gene are SGDLS and YYNGEE. J was trimmed by 7 bases and V by 4 bases; bases with no gene match: 11. CDR3 region: CASSRTGTSGTVNEQFF. DNA of the CDR3: TGTGCCAGCAGCAGGACCGGGACTAGCGGGACAGTAAATGAGCAGTTCTTC.

This chain links TRBV7-2 with TRBJ1-2, with no clear D. Trimming left V 3 bases short and J 1 base short, with 9 bases between. This CDR3 region has 14 residues. Germline CDR1 and CDR2: SGHTA and FQGNSA. CDR3 amino acids: CASSFSGLNYGYTF. The CDR3 DNA sequence: TGTGCCAGCAGCTTCAGCGGGCTTAACTATGGCTACACCTTC.

The V and J genes are TRBV6-5 and TRBJ1-2; TRBD1 matches at 10 bases. V shed 2 bases, J shed 4 bases, and the junction held 4 bases outside the gene matches. Germline lookup yields CDR1 MNHEY and CDR2 SVGAGI. This CDR3 has 15 amino acids. This chain's CDR3 is CASSYARTGGYGYTF. The CDR3 coding sequence is TGTGCCAGCAGTTACGCCCGGACAGGGGGCTATGGCTACACCTTC.

The chain uses TRBV4-1 and TRBJ2-7, with TRBD2 as a possible D gene (5 bases). The V end was cut by 1 base, the J end by 6 bases, with 7 bases between. The V gene's germline CDR1 is MGHRA and CDR2 YSYEKL. This CDR3 comprises 12 residues. DNA of the CDR3: TGCGCCAGCAGCCAAGTCCGGGGCGAGCAGTACTTC. Its protein product is CASSQVRGEQYF.

The chain has TRBV6-5 and TRBJ1-2; D remains unclear. Trimming stripped 6 bases from V and 4 bases from J, with 15 bases between. The CDR3 contains 14 residues. From germline, CDR1 is MNHEY and CDR2 SVGAGI. This CDR3 reads CASSPGPAGYGYTF. The CDR3 region has the DNA TGTGCCAGCAGCCCCGGCCCCGCGGGCTATGGCTACACCTTC.

The genes are TRBV28 and TRBJ2-1; perhaps TRBD2 as D (6 bases). Germline CDR1 reads MDHEN; CDR2 reads SYDVKM. The CDR3 runs to 15 residues. The ends were cut back, 6 bases at V and 0 bases at J, with 12 bases in the middle. This CDR3 reads CASRDYKSSYNEQFF. The CDR3 coding sequence is TGTGCCAGCAGGGACTACAAGAGCTCCTACAATGAGCAGTTCTTC.

V is TRBV28 and J is TRBJ2-7, with 11 bases matching TRBD2. Germline V gene data show CDR1 as MDHEN and CDR2 as SYDVKM. The length of the CDR3 is 15 residues. Trimming removed 5 bases from V and 3 bases from J; junction bases left unmatched: 6. As DNA, the CDR3 is TGTGCCAGCAGTGTGACTAGCGGGACAATCTACGAGCAGTACTTC. Amino acid sequence: CASSVTSGTIYEQYF.

The rearrangement links TRBV7-2 to TRBJ2-7; TRBD1 agrees at 9 bases. Looked up from germline, CDR1 is SGHTA and CDR2 is FQGNSA. This CDR3 has 17 amino acids. Unmatched junction bases numbered 7, after V lost 1 base and J lost 0 bases. The CDR3 DNA follows: TGTGCCAGCAGCTTAGGAGGACCGGGACAGGGCTCCTACGAGCAGTACTTC. Its protein product is CASSLGGPGQGSYEQYF.

The V and J genes are TRBV5-4 and TRBJ2-2; D might be TRBD2 (7 bases). V was pared by 5 bases and J by 5 bases, with 13 bases between. The CDR3 covers 14 residues. Germline V gene lookup returns CDR1 SGHNT and CDR2 YYREEE (reference sequence). The DNA for the CDR3 is TGTGCCAGCAGGCCGGGGGGCCTGACCGGGGAGCTGTTTTTT. Its translation: CASRPGGLTGELFF.

The V gene is TRBV6-6, the J gene TRBJ1-2; no reliable D call. CDR1 MNHNY and CDR2 SVGAGI come from the germline V gene (reference sequence). The V and J ends lost 2 bases and 4 bases respectively, with 8 bases between them. The CDR3 covers 13 residues. In nucleotides, the CDR3 is TGTGCCAGCAGTTACGACCGGGGCTATGGCTACACCTTC. It yields the protein CASSYDRGYGYTF.

The chain uses TRBV7-8 and TRBJ1-6, with D perhaps TRBD1 (5 bases). The CDR3 extends over 15 amino acids. CDR1 SGHVS and CDR2 FQNEAQ come from the germline V gene. The ends were cut back, 1 base at V and 7 bases at J, with 11 bases in the middle. Written as DNA, the CDR3 is TGTGCCAGCAGCTTAGGGGGACGGGGGAATTCACCCCTCCACTTT. It specifies CASSLGGRGNSPLHF.

This clone has just a few counts. This chain uses TRBV6-1 with TRBJ2-2; D unclear. The CDR3 loop spans 13 amino acids. V was clipped by 6 bases and J by 5 bases, with 10 bases between them. CDR1 and CDR2 (germline): MNHNS, SASEGT. CDR3 amino acids: CASRMGPTGELFF. DNA for the CDR3: TGTGCCAGCAGGATGGGCCCGACCGGGGAGCTGTTTTTT.

The rearrangement uses TRBV28 and TRBJ1-5; D remains ambiguous. Germline CDR1 is MDHEN and CDR2 is SYDVKM. V was pared by 3 bases and J by 4 bases, with 13 bases between. The CDR3 has 15 residues. In nucleotides, the CDR3 is TGTGCCAGCAGTTTGTTCCGGGTAGGAAATCAGCCCCAGCATTTT. Its protein product is CASSLFRVGNQPQHF.

In the case of this clone: An end of the junction does not agree with germline; a read error may underlie this. The chain uses TRBV7-9 and TRBJ2-7, with D unresolved. This CDR3 region has 15 residues. Germline V lookup: CDR1 SEHNR, CDR2 FQNEAQ (reference sequence). In DNA form, the CDR3 reads TGTTCCAGCCTCTCGGCGGTACCTATTTCCTACGAGCAGTACTTC. As protein: CSSLSAVPISYEQYF.